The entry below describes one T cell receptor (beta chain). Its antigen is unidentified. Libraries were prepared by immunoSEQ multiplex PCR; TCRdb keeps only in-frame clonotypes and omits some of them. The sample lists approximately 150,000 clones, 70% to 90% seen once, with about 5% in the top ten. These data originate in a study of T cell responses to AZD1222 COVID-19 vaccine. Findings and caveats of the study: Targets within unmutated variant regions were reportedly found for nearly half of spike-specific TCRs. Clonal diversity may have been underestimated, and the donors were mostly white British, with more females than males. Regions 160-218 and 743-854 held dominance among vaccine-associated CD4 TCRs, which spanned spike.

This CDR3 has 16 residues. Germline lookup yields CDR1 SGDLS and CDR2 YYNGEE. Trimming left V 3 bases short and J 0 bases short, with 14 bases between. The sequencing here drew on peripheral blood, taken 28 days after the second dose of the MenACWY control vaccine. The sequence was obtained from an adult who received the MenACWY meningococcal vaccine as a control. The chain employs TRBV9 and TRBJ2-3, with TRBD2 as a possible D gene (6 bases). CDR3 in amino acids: CASSDRSRGSTDTQYF. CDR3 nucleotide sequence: TGTGCCAGCAGCGACCGAAGCCGGGGGAGCACAGATACGCAGTATTTT.